This T cell receptor (beta chain) was identified in a study of Graves' ophthalmopathy and Graves' hyperthyroidism. RNA served as the template for amplifying TCR beta CDR3 regions. After a first-round RT-PCR with HTBI primers, a second-round multiplex PCR was run. TCRdb passed the multiplex PCR reads through MiXCR, listing each CDR3 protein once. The data hold more than 550,000 distinct CDR3 sequences, with about 40% observed a single time. Study observations and caveats: Built on 13 signatures, a model told ophthalmopathy apart from stable hyperthyroidism with approximately 88% sensitivity and 81.08% specificity. Blood also held most thyroid clonotypes expanded above 0.001 frequency.

With respect to this clonotype: Antigen unknown.

The CDR3 sequence is 12 residues long. V was cut by 0 bases and J by 10 bases, with 9 bases left in between. Germline lookup yields CDR1 SQVTM and CDR2 ANQGSEA. Sequenced sample: peripheral blood. The sequence was collected from an adult man with Graves' ophthalmopathy. The rearrangement uses TRBV29-1 and TRBJ1-4; D might be TRBD1 (6 bases). The DNA for the CDR3 is TGCAGCGTTGAAGAGGGGGCGAGAAAACTGTTTTTT. Amino acid sequence: CSVEEGARKLFF.